Below, 31 T cell receptor beta chains from the same sample are listed, as sequenced in a study of blood T cell repertoires in COVID-19. This table comes from immunoSEQ multiplex PCR, and its TCRdb copy is limited to in-frame clones, with some not included. This sample has around 300,000 clones, with about nine tenths found just once. Sequencing input: PBMCs or T cells enriched from blood (not recorded which). The receptors stem from a woman in her thirties or forties who had recovered from COVID-19.

This rearrangement joins TRBV3-1 (or the pseudogene TRBV3-2) to TRBJ1-6, with 7 positions matching TRBD1. Losses at the gene ends were 1 base for V and 7 bases for J; bases not matched to a gene: 4. The CDR3 is 15 amino acids. Germline V gene sequence: CDR1 LGHDT, CDR2 YNNKEL (reference sequence). CDR3: CASSQGGQKNSPLHF. DNA for the CDR3: TGTGCCAGCAGCCAAGGGGGACAGAAAAATTCACCCCTCCACTTT.

The chain is built from TRBV19 and TRBJ2-3; 11 bases map to TRBD1. The CDR3 has 15 amino acids. V trimming: 9 bases; J trimming: 3 bases; junction bases outside the gene matches: 8. The V gene's germline CDR1 is LNHDA and CDR2 SQIVND (reference sequence). CDR3 region: CASRTGGARTDTQYF. The CDR3 DNA reads TGTGCCAGCCGGACAGGGGGCGCAAGAACAGATACGCAGTATTTT.

The chain is built from TRBV30 and TRBJ1-6; a possible D gene is TRBD1 (5 bases). There are 13 residues in the CDR3. Trimming took 2 bases from V and 10 from J, leaving 12 bases between them. Germline lookup yields CDR1 GTSNPN and CDR2 SVGIG (reference sequence). CDR3 loop: CAWSTGIRSPLHF. In DNA, the CDR3 is TGTGCCTGGAGTACAGGTATCAGGTCACCCCTCCACTTT.

This clone occurred a few times. The chain carries TRBV6-1 and TRBJ1-2; D may be TRBD1 (6 bases). Trimming pared 4 bases from V and 8 bases from J, leaving 23 bases between. The V gene's germline CDR1 is MNHNS and CDR2 SASEGT. The CDR3 consists of 16 residues. The chain's CDR3 is CASSGTESGRGYGYTF. The CDR3 nucleotides are TGTGCCAGCAGTGGAACCGAAAGTGGCAGGGGTTACGGCTACACCTTC.

The chain joins TRBV5-1 to TRBJ1-1; 8 positions agree with TRBD1. Germline V gene data show CDR1 as SGHRS and CDR2 as YFSETQ. The CDR3 covers 14 residues. The ends lost 3 bases at V and 6 bases at J; junction bases unmatched: 7. The CDR3 spells CASSSSQGGPEAFF. Written as DNA, the CDR3 is TGCGCCAGCAGCTCATCACAGGGGGGCCCTGAAGCTTTCTTT.

Only a few counts were recorded for this clone. The V gene is TRBV18, the J gene TRBJ1-1, with 10 nucleotides matching TRBD1. In germline, CDR1 is KGHSH, CDR2 LQKENI. The CDR3 totals 16 residues. With V trimmed by 6 bases and J by 0 bases, 7 bases remained unmatched. In DNA form, the CDR3 reads TGTGCCAGCTCGTTCGGGACAGGGGCGTTGAACACTGAAGCTTTCTTT. Its protein is CASSFGTGALNTEAFF.

The chain uses TRBV14 and TRBJ2-1; the match to TRBD1 covers 11 bases. The CDR3 covers 16 residues. V gave up 0 bases and J gave up 7 bases; unmatched junction bases: 5. CDR1 SGHDN and CDR2 FVKESK come from the germline V gene. This chain's CDR3 is CASSQDRGTGGNEQFF. DNA for the CDR3: TGTGCCAGCAGCCAAGATCGGGGGACAGGGGGGAATGAGCAGTTCTTC. The whole variable domain, remainder taken from reference TRBV14 and TRBJ2-1, is EAGVTQFPSHSVIEKGQTVTLRCDPISGHDNLYWYRRVMGKEIKFLLHFVKESKQDESGMPNNRFLAERTGGTYSTLKVQPAELEDSGVYFCASSQDRGTGGNEQFFGPGTRLTVL.

The rearrangement joins TRBV9 to TRBJ2-2; D is perhaps TRBD2 (5 bases). The CDR3 is 14 amino acids. V was shortened by 0 bases and J by 7 bases, with 10 bases between the two germline ends. Germline CDR1 reads SGDLS; CDR2 reads YYNGEE. The CDR3: CASSVDSGVGELFF. CDR3 nucleotide sequence: TGTGCCAGCAGCGTAGACTCCGGGGTCGGGGAGCTGTTTTTT.

This sequence joins TRBV5-1 and TRBJ2-5, with a possible D match to TRBD2 (6 bases). The CDR3 consists of 15 residues. Trimming cost V 4 bases and J 1 base, with 14 bases left between them. The germline CDR1 and CDR2 sequences are SGHRS and YFSETQ. CDR3 protein: CASSEGGIPQETQYF. The CDR3 DNA reads TGCGCCAGCAGCGAGGGCGGGATCCCCCAAGAGACCCAGTACTTC.

This CDR3 reads CASSLGQNYNEQFF. In DNA, the CDR3 is TGTGCCAGCAGTTTAGGACAGAACTACAATGAGCAGTTCTTC. V gene TRBV28 combines with J gene TRBJ2-1, with D perhaps matching TRBD1 (6 bases). The CDR3 spans 14 residues. Per the germline V gene, CDR1 is MDHEN and CDR2 is SYDVKM. Trimming removed 2 bases at V and 3 bases at J, with 8 bases between. The variable domain in full, completed from reference TRBV28 and TRBJ2-1, reads DVKVTQSSRYLVKRTGEKVFLECVQDMDHENMFWYRQDPGLGLRLIYFSYDVKMKEKGDIPEGYSVSREKKERFSLILESASTNQTSMYLCASSLGQNYNEQFFGPGTRLTVL.

About this clone itself: This CDR3 is also generated by other DNA sequences in the sample. The V call is TRBV6-5, the J call TRBJ1-2; 10 nucleotides match TRBD1. This CDR3 contains 14 residues. Looked up from germline, CDR1 is MNHEY and CDR2 is SVGAGI. J was trimmed by 2 bases and V by 6 bases; bases with no gene match: 3. In DNA form, the CDR3 reads TGTGCCAGCAGCCGGACAGGGGGGAACTATGGCTACACCTTC. It encodes CASSRTGGNYGYTF.

The chain carries TRBV5-6 and TRBJ1-2; 9 bases are shared with TRBD1. J gave up 5 bases and V 2 bases, and 4 bases lay outside the gene matches. CDR1 SGHDT and CDR2 YYEEEE come from the germline V gene. This CDR3 is 14 amino acids long. The CDR3 DNA reads as TGTGCCAGCAGCTTAACAGGGGGCGGGTATGGCTACACCTTC. The encoded protein is CASSLTGGGYGYTF.

This clone has a handful of counts. The rearrangement joins TRBV6-6 to TRBJ1-1; D is undetermined. The V and J ends lost 5 bases and 1 base respectively, with 20 bases between them. The CDR3 contains 17 residues. Germline CDR1 and CDR2: MNHNY and SVGAGI (reference sequence). In DNA form, the CDR3 reads TGTGCCAGCAGTCATCTGGCAGGTATCGAAGGGAACACTGAAGCTTTCTTT. Translated: CASSHLAGIEGNTEAFF.

For the CDR3, the DNA is TGTGCCAGCACCCGATCTCCTACAGAGACCTATGGCTACACCTTC. This encodes CASTRSPTETYGYTF. The gene calls are TRBV2 and TRBJ1-2, with D unresolved. The V end was cut by 7 bases, the J end by 4 bases, with 19 bases between. This CDR3 comprises 15 residues. CDR1 and CDR2 (germline): SNHLY, FYNNEI.

The DNA for the CDR3 is TGTGCCACCAGCAGGGGCAACTATGGCTACACCTTC. This translates into CATSRGNYGYTF. This chain uses TRBV15 with TRBJ1-2; D is uncertain. CDR1 LNHNV and CDR2 YYDKDF come from the germline V gene (reference sequence). This CDR3 contains 12 residues. V was trimmed by 3 bases and J by 2 bases, leaving 4 bases between them.

V is TRBV5-1 and J is TRBJ1-4; 11 bases align to TRBD1. The CDR3 is 14 residues long. The ends lost 3 bases at V and 9 bases at J; junction bases unmatched: 4. The germline CDR1 and CDR2 sequences are SGHRS and YFSETQ. The CDR3 is CASSSGDRGKKLFF. CDR3 DNA sequence: TGCGCCAGCAGCTCTGGGGACAGGGGGAAAAAACTGTTTTTT. The full variable domain, rest sourced from reference TRBV5-1 and TRBJ1-4, is KAGVTQTPRYLIKTRGQQVTLSCSPISGHRSVSWYQQTPGQGLQFLFEYFSETQRNKGNFPGRFSGRQFSNSRSEMNVSTLELGDSALYLCASSSGDRGKKLFFGSGTQLSVL.

This clone was found a few times. This chain connects TRBV5-4 to TRBJ1-1, with TRBD1 identical over 9 bases. Trimming removed 5 bases from V and 7 bases from J; junction bases left unmatched: 9. Germline V gene lookup returns CDR1 SGHNT and CDR2 YYREEE (reference sequence). CDR3 length: 14 amino acids. CDR3 in amino acids: CASSDPGTGLEAFF. The CDR3 DNA follows: TGTGCCAGCAGTGATCCCGGGACAGGGCTTGAAGCTTTCTTT.

The chain links TRBV2 to TRBJ1-2; no reliable D call. Trimming removed 1 base from V and 8 bases from J, with 17 bases in between. The CDR3 runs to 15 residues. Germline assignment: CDR1 SNHLY and CDR2 FYNNEI. CDR3 residues: CASSEGTAHRSGYTF. The DNA for the CDR3 is TGTGCCAGCAGTGAAGGTACAGCCCACCGTTCCGGCTACACCTTC. Full variable domain (rest looked up from reference TRBV2 and TRBJ1-2): EPEVTQTPSHQVTQMGQEVILRCVPISNHLYFYWYRQILGQKVEFLVSFYNNEISEKSEIFDDQFSVERPDGSNFTLKIRSTKLEDSAMYFCASSEGTAHRSGYTFGSGTRLTVV.

The genes are TRBV7-3 and TRBJ2-2; 8 bases line up with TRBD2. Germline values: CDR1 SGHTA, CDR2 FQGTGA. J was trimmed by 2 bases and V by 7 bases; bases with no gene match: 6. The CDR3 consists of 15 residues. DNA of the CDR3: TGTGCCAGCACTAGCGGGCAGACAAACACCGGGGAGCTGTTTTTT. This encodes CASTSGQTNTGELFF.

This rearrangement joins TRBV15 to TRBJ2-1; a weak D match, TRBD1 (6 bases). CDR1 LNHNV and CDR2 YYDKDF come from the germline V gene (reference sequence). The CDR3 extends over 13 amino acids. Trimming took off 0 bases at V and 10 bases at J, with 10 bases between the two ends. CDR3 residues: CATSRDRGREQFF. CDR3 sequence (DNA): TGTGCCACCAGCAGAGACAGGGGCAGGGAGCAGTTCTTC.

The rearrangement joins TRBV9 to TRBJ2-3; 9 bases are shared with TRBD2. Germline V lookup: CDR1 SGDLS, CDR2 YYNGEE. This CDR3 has 16 amino acids. Unmatched junction bases numbered 5, after V lost 0 bases and J lost 3 bases. In DNA, the CDR3 is TGTGCCAGCAGCGTAGTAGCTAGCGGGGTAACAGATACGCAGTATTTT. This gives the protein CASSVVASGVTDTQYF.

The chain is built from TRBV9 and TRBJ1-2; 8 positions agree with TRBD1. The CDR3 sequence is 12 residues long. CDR1 and CDR2 from the germline V gene are SGDLS and YYNGEE. V gave up 7 bases and J gave up 5 bases; unmatched junction bases: 4. The chain's CDR3 is CASSDRGYGYTF. In DNA form, the CDR3 reads TGTGCCAGCTCAGACAGGGGATATGGCTACACCTTC.

This chain links TRBV18 with TRBJ1-4, with D unclear. V was clipped by 5 bases and J by 2 bases, with 9 bases between them. Germline-derived CDR1 and CDR2 are KGHSH and LQKENI. The CDR3 has 14 amino acids. The CDR3 is CASSLADTNEKLFF. In nucleotides, the CDR3 is TGTGCCAGCTCATTAGCTGACACTAATGAAAAACTGTTTTTT.

V usage is TRBV9 and J usage is TRBJ1-3; D unresolved. The CDR3 loop spans 15 amino acids. CDR1 and CDR2 from the germline V gene are SGDLS and YYNGEE. The ends were cut back, 2 bases at V and 0 bases at J, with 9 bases in the middle. The CDR3 spells CASSVLGVSGNTIYF. The CDR3 DNA follows: TGTGCCAGCAGCGTCCTCGGGGTCTCTGGAAACACCATATATTTT.

The chain recombines TRBV30 with TRBJ2-3, with 7 bases aligning to TRBD1. Germline CDR1 and CDR2: GTSNPN and SVGIG (reference sequence). The CDR3 covers 12 residues. Trimming removed 7 bases from V and 8 bases from J; junction bases left unmatched: 9. CDR3: CASTTTGFTQYF. CDR3 nucleotide sequence: TGTGCCTCCACCACGACAGGGTTTACGCAGTATTTT.

This chain uses TRBV7-9 with TRBJ1-6, with TRBD1 matching 9 bases. V shed 5 bases, J shed 6 bases, and the junction held 5 bases outside the gene matches. Germline CDR1 SEHNR, CDR2 FQNEAQ (reference sequence). The CDR3 is 15 amino acids. The CDR3 sequence: CASSRGQGPNSPLHF. In DNA form, the CDR3 reads TGTGCCAGCAGCCGCGGACAGGGGCCTAATTCACCCCTCCACTTT. Full variable domain (outside the CDR3, taken from reference TRBV7-9 and TRBJ1-6): DTGVSQNPRHKITKRGQNVTFRCDPISEHNRLYWYRQTLGQGPEFLTYFQNEAQLEKSRLLSDRFSAERPKGSFSTLEIQRTEQGDSAMYLCASSRGQGPNSPLHFGNGTRLTVT.

The chain employs TRBV24-1 and TRBJ2-3; D is ambiguous. Germline-derived CDR1 and CDR2 are KGHDR and SFDVKD. V was pared by 4 bases and J by 0 bases, with 10 bases between. The CDR3 contains 15 residues. The DNA for the CDR3 is TGTGCCACCAGTGACCCGAGTACCAGCACAGATACGCAGTATTTT. Encoded protein: CATSDPSTSTDTQYF.

The V and J genes are TRBV7-9 and TRBJ2-3; tentatively, D is TRBD2 (6 bases). Trimming cost V 7 bases and J 6 bases, with 14 bases left between them. Germline V gene sequence: CDR1 SEHNR, CDR2 FQNEAQ (reference sequence). This CDR3 is 13 amino acids long. In DNA form, the CDR3 reads TGTGCCAGCAAAAAGGGACTTGTGGATACGCAGTATTTT. The encoded protein is CASKKGLVDTQYF.

In DNA, the CDR3 is TGTGCCAGCAAGGACAGGGTCTATGGCTACACCTTC. Its translation is CASKDRVYGYTF. The chain has TRBV6-5 and TRBJ1-2; 8 nucleotides align to TRBD1. The CDR3 contains 12 residues. Germline CDR1 reads MNHEY; CDR2 reads SVGAGI. The V and J ends lost 7 bases and 4 bases, in that order; junction bases with no gene match: 2.

The chain joins TRBV15 to TRBJ1-4; weak D call: TRBD1 (5 bases). Germline-derived CDR1 and CDR2 are LNHNV and YYDKDF (reference sequence). There are 16 residues in the CDR3. Trimming removed 0 bases from V and 8 bases from J, with 16 bases in between. The CDR3 bases are TGTGCCACCAGCAGAGATGGATCAGGGAAGAGGGAAAAACTGTTTTTT. Encoded protein: CATSRDGSGKREKLFF.

A single count supports this clone. V is TRBV3-1 (or the pseudogene TRBV3-2) and J is TRBJ2-7, with 10 bases aligning to TRBD1. Per germline, CDR1 LGHDT and CDR2 YNNKEL (reference sequence). After removal of 2 bases from V and 4 bases from J, the junction contained 5 bases not matched to a gene. CDR3 size: 15 residues. This CDR3 reads CASSQQTGGPYEQYF. The CDR3 nucleotides read TGTGCCAGCAGCCAACAGACAGGGGGCCCTTACGAGCAGTACTTC.